The rows below give T cell receptor beta chains drawn from one sample of a study of early T cells in non-severe SARS-CoV-2 infection. TCRdb redid the calling of the 5' RACE reads with MiXCR, one entry per CDR3 protein. The sample records under 90,000 distinct CDR3 sequences, 13% being singletons. Sequencing was carried out using whole blood. All receptors come from an adult who was a healthcare worker with PCR-confirmed SARS-CoV-2 infection or an uninfected control (not recorded which). CDR3s include the opening cysteine and the closing phenylalanine or tryptophan. The order of the fields is J gene, D gene, clone size, V gene, CDR3 protein, CDR3 DNA. A D gene is named only where the DNA matches it firmly. A clone size is listed for some rows: how often the clone was seen (once, few, many), or a class if it is expanded.

>TRBJ2-2|TRBD2|-|TRBV11-2
CASSFPSGANAGELFF
TGTGCCAGCAGCTTTCCTAGCGGGGCGAACGCCGGGGAGCTGTTTTTT
>TRBJ2-3|TRBD1|few|TRBV11-2
CASSVRDRGTDTQYF
TGTGCCAGCAGCGTCCGGGACAGGGGCACAGATACGCAGTATTTT
>TRBJ2-2|TRBD2|many|TRBV30
CALRGGLWTGELFF
TGTGCCCTACGGGGGGGTTTGTGGACCGGGGAGCTGTTTTTT
>TRBJ2-4|-|-|TRBV2
CASSEAGGGSKNIQYF
TGTGCCAGCAGTGAAGCGGGTGGGGGTAGCAAAAACATTCAGTACTTC
>TRBJ2-3|-|-|TRBV3-1
CASSPGITDTQYF
TGTGCCAGCAGCCCAGGGATCACAGATACGCAGTATTTT
>TRBJ1-1|-|-|TRBV7-9
CASSLGLGVGTEAFF
TGTGCCAGCAGCTTAGGTTTGGGGGTTGGCACTGAAGCTTTCTTT
>TRBJ1-1|-|-|TRBV11-2
CASSPQIMNTEAFF
TGTGCCAGCAGCCCACAGATAATGAACACTGAAGCTTTCTTT
>TRBJ2-1|-|many|TRBV20-1
CSARPVRTKDYNEQFF
TGCAGTGCTAGACCGGTTAGGACTAAAGACTACAATGAGCAGTTCTTC
>TRBJ2-7|-|-|TRBV5-5
CASSFGYF
TGTGCCAGCAGCTTCGGCTACTTC
>TRBJ2-7|TRBD2|many|TRBV3-1
CASSPGLAGGYEQYF
TGTGCCAGCAGCCCGGGACTAGCGGGGGGCTACGAGCAGTACTTC
>TRBJ2-7|-|few|TRBV20-1
CSANALTGSYEQYF
TGCAGTGCTAATGCCTTGACTGGTTCCTACGAGCAGTACTTC
>TRBJ1-3|-|many|TRBV5-1
CASSLTGFTSGNTIYF
TGCGCCAGCAGCTTAACGGGTTTCACGTCTGGAAACACCATATATTTT
>TRBJ2-5|TRBD1|-|TRBV12-3/TRBV12-4
CASSYVGTGAQETQYF
TGTGCCAGCAGTTACGTCGGGACAGGGGCCCAAGAGACCCAGTACTTC
>TRBJ2-7|-|-|TRBV9
CASSVEPLRADLSGEQYF
TGTGCCAGCAGCGTAGAACCCCTCCGGGCGGACCTTTCGGGGGAGCAGTACTTC
>TRBJ2-7|-|many|TRBV5-1
CASGWDRTYEQYF
TGCGCCAGCGGATGGGACCGGACCTACGAGCAGTACTTC
>TRBJ2-1|-|many|TRBV5-1
CASSLGPYSYNEQFF
TGCGCCAGCAGCTTGGGCCCCTACTCCTACAATGAGCAGTTCTTC
>TRBJ1-2|TRBD1|-|TRBV20-1
CSAGLQGANYGYTF
TGCAGTGCTGGCCTACAGGGGGCGAACTATGGCTACACCTTC
>TRBJ1-3|-|once|TRBV29-1
CSAEGKDRNTIYF
TGCAGCGCCGAGGGGAAGGACCGAAACACCATATATTTT
>TRBJ1-1|TRBD1|few|TRBV29-1
CSVAGGAYGNLNTEAFF
TGCAGCGTTGCAGGGGGGGCGTACGGGAATTTGAACACTGAAGCTTTCTTT
>TRBJ1-2|-|few|TRBV2
CASSPGRDYGYTF
TGTGCCAGCAGTCCCGGACGGGACTATGGCTACACCTTC
>TRBJ1-3|-|-|TRBV12-3/TRBV12-4
CASNHQGISGNTIYF
TGTGCCAGCAATCACCAAGGGATCTCTGGAAACACCATATATTTT
>TRBJ2-3|-|-|TRBV27
CASSSVTLSTDTQYF
TGTGCCAGCAGTTCAGTCACCCTTAGCACAGATACGCAGTATTTT
>TRBJ2-2|-|many|TRBV2
CASSAIKTNTGELFF
TGTGCCAGCAGTGCTATTAAGACCAACACCGGGGAGCTGTTTTTT
>TRBJ2-5|-|-|TRBV11-1
CASSLGHQETQYF
TGTGCCAGCAGCTTGGGGCACCAAGAGACCCAGTACTTC
>TRBJ1-1|-|few|TRBV29-1
CSVGFKNTEAFF
TGCAGCGTTGGGTTCAAGAACACTGAAGCTTTCTTT
>TRBJ1-2|TRBD1|few|TRBV18
CASSPMTGASYGYTF
TGTGCCAGCTCACCAATGACAGGGGCAAGCTATGGCTACACCTTC
>TRBJ2-2|TRBD1|-|TRBV7-2
CASSPRRQGTGELFF
TGTGCCAGCAGCCCCCGGAGACAGGGTACCGGGGAGCTGTTTTTT
>TRBJ1-2|-|-|TRBV29-1
CSVDWAGAYGYTF
TGCAGCGTTGATTGGGCAGGCGCCTATGGCTACACCTTC
>TRBJ2-1|-|-|TRBV29-1
CSVEALNEQFF
TGCAGCGTTGAAGCTCTTAATGAGCAGTTCTTC
>TRBJ1-5|-|-|TRBV2
CASSERGLSNQPQHF
TGTGCCAGCAGTGAACGGGGGCTTAGCAATCAGCCCCAGCATTTT
>TRBJ1-1|-|few|TRBV2
CASNPPGENTEAFF
TGTGCCAGCAATCCACCCGGAGAGAACACTGAAGCTTTCTTT
>TRBJ2-3|-|-|TRBV9
CASSSSISDTQYF
TGTGCCAGCAGCTCGTCCATTTCAGATACGCAGTATTTT
>TRBJ1-1|-|few|TRBV18
CASSPGYTEAFF
TGTGCCAGCTCACCAGGGTACACTGAAGCTTTCTTT
>TRBJ1-4|-|few|TRBV7-9
CASGPVVRQDEKLFF
TGTGCCAGCGGGCCGGTGGTCAGGCAAGACGAAAAACTGTTTTTT
>TRBJ2-2|TRBD2|-|TRBV3-1
CASSQGSGTTGELFF
TGTGCCAGCAGCCAAGGGAGCGGGACCACCGGGGAGCTGTTTTTT
>TRBJ2-3|TRBD2|-|TRBV14
CASSPLAGGSDTQYF
TGTGCCAGCAGCCCACTAGCGGGGGGGTCCGATACGCAGTATTTT
>TRBJ2-7|TRBD1|-|TRBV5-1
CASSLAAGTGGYEQYF
TGCGCCAGCAGCTTGGCCGCCGGGACAGGGGGCTACGAGCAGTACTTC
>TRBJ1-1|-|few|TRBV20-1
CSAGRRGNTEAFF
TGCAGTGCAGGGCGGCGGGGGAACACTGAAGCTTTCTTT
>TRBJ1-1|-|few|TRBV29-1
CSVEDRQGYTEAFF
TGCAGCGTTGAAGATCGTCAGGGATACACTGAAGCTTTCTTT
>TRBJ2-7|-|many|TRBV4-1
CASSPLTGAYEQYF
TGCGCCAGCAGCCCTTTAACCGGGGCCTACGAGCAGTACTTC
>TRBJ2-7|-|few|TRBV20-1
CSARDRDRSYEQYF
TGCAGTGCTAGAGATCGAGACAGGAGCTACGAGCAGTACTTC
>TRBJ1-3|-|many|TRBV30
CAWSPTYSGNTIYF
TGTGCCTGGAGTCCCACCTACTCTGGAAACACCATATATTTT
>TRBJ2-3|TRBD2|many|TRBV20-1
CSAKILGGAGRTDTQYF
TGCAGTGCTAAGATCCTTGGGGGAGCGGGGCGCACAGATACGCAGTATTTT
>TRBJ2-5|-|-|TRBV29-1
CSVEDSPSSETQYF
TGCAGCGTTGAAGATTCCCCTAGCAGCGAGACCCAGTACTTC
>TRBJ2-3|-|-|TRBV12-3/TRBV12-4
CASSLGTVGSGTDTQYF
TGTGCCAGCAGTTTAGGGACAGTAGGTTCGGGCACAGATACGCAGTATTTT
>TRBJ2-1|-|few|TRBV28
CASSSGVDEQFF
TGTGCCAGCAGTTCGGGGGTTGATGAGCAGTTCTTC
>TRBJ1-2|-|few|TRBV6-5
CASSYYNRNYGYTF
TGTGCCAGCAGTTACTACAACCGAAACTATGGCTACACCTTC
>TRBJ1-2|TRBD1|-|TRBV15
CATSPRDRGDYGYTF
TGTGCCACCAGCCCTAGGGACAGGGGAGACTATGGCTACACCTTC
>TRBJ2-7|TRBD1|-|TRBV29-1
CSVAQGQSSTYEQYF
TGCAGCGTTGCACAGGGGCAATCGTCGACTTACGAGCAGTACTTC
>TRBJ1-1|TRBD1|few|TRBV7-9
CASTRGQGNTEAFF
TGTGCCAGCACACGGGGACAGGGGAACACTGAAGCTTTCTTT
>TRBJ2-5|-|few|TRBV29-1
CSVEVISNRETQYF
TGCAGCGTTGAAGTGATCTCAAACCGGGAGACCCAGTACTTC
>TRBJ2-1|-|few|TRBV19
CASSISRQANNEQFF
TGTGCCAGTAGTATTAGTCGGCAGGCCAACAATGAGCAGTTCTTC
>TRBJ2-1|-|few|TRBV28
CASSGGRPSYNEQFF
TGTGCCAGCAGTGGGGGGAGACCCTCCTACAATGAGCAGTTCTTC
>TRBJ2-3|-|many|TRBV20-1
CSERRPSADTQYF
TGCAGTGAACGAAGACCTTCCGCAGATACGCAGTATTTT
>TRBJ1-5|TRBD1|many|TRBV3-1
CASSRTGELGQPQHF
TGTGCCAGCAGCCGGACAGGGGAGCTGGGTCAGCCCCAGCATTTT
>TRBJ2-4|-|few|TRBV7-9
CASSLAAGALAKNIQYF
TGTGCCAGCAGCTTAGCGGCGGGGGCACTAGCCAAAAACATTCAGTACTTC